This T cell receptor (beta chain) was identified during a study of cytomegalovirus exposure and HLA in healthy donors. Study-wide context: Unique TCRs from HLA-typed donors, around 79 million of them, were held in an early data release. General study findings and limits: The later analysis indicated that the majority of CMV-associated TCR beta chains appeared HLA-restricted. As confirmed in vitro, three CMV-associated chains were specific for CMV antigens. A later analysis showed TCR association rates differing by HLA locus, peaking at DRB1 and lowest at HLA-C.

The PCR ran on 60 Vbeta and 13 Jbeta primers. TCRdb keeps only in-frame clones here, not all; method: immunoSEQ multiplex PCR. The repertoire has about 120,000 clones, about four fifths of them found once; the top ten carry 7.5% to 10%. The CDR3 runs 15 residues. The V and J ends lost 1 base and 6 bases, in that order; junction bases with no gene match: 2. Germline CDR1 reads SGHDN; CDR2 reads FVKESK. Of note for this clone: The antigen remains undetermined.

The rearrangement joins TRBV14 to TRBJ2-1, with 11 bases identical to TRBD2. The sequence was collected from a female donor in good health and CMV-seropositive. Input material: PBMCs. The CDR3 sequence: CASSQGLAGINEQFF. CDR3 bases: TGTGCCAGCAGCCAAGGACTAGCGGGGATCAATGAGCAGTTCTTC.